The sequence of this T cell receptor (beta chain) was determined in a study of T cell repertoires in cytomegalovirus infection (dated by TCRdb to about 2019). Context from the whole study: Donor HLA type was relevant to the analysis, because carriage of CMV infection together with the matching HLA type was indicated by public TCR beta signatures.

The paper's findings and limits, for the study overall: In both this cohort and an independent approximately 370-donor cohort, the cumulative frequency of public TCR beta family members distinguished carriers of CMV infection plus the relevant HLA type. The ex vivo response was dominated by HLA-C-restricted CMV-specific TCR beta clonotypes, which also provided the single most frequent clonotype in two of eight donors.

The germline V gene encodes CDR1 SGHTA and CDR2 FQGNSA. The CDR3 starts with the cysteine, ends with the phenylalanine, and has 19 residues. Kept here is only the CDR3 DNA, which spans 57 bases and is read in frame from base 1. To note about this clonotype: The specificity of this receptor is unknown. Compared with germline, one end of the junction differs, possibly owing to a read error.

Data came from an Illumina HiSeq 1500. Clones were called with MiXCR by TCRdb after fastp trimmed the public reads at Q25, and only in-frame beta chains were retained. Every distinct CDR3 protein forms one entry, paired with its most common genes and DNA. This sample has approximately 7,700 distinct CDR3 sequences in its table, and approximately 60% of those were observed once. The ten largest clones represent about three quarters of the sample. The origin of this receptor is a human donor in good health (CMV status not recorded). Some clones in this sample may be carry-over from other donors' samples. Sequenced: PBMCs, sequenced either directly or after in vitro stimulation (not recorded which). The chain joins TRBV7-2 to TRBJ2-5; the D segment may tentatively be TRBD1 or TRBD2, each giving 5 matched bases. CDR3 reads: CASSLRGASCRPEGETHYF. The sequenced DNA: TGTGCCAGCAGCTTAAGAGGAGCTAGCTGTAGACCCGAAGGGGAGACCCACTACTTC.